This T cell receptor (beta chain) was profiled in a study of T cell changes during pregnancy in multiple sclerosis. Germline CDR1 and CDR2: MGHRA and YSYEKL. The ends lost 6 bases at V and 8 bases at J; junction bases unmatched: 9. The CDR3 is 15 residues long. The assay was immunoSEQ multiplex PCR, and TCRdb's table has in-frame clones only and misses some. The sample shows around 56,000 clones, about nine tenths of them seen only once. The sequence came from a female donor with multiple sclerosis, enrolled in a pregnancy study. This chain uses TRBV4-1 with TRBJ1-4; 10 bases agree with TRBD1. The sample here was CD4+ T cells from peripheral blood mononuclear cells, taken in the third trimester of pregnancy. CDR3 loop: CASRTTGTGEEKLFF. For the CDR3, the DNA is TGCGCCAGCAGAACTACCGGGACAGGGGAGGAAAAACTGTTTTTT.